This T cell receptor (beta chain) was recorded in a study of T-cell memory formation after mild COVID-19. CDR3 length: 16 residues. Germline-derived CDR1 and CDR2 are MDHEN and SYDVKM. The germline V and J ends were trimmed by 3 bases and 4 bases, with 16 bases remaining between them. A single record per CDR3 protein comes from TCRdb applying MiXCR to the 5' RACE reads. The sample carries hundreds of thousands of distinct CDR3 sequences, just under 20% recorded once. To note about this clonotype: The antigen is unknown.

Points from the study as a whole: Later expanders leaned CD4+, whereas day 15 to 85 contracting clones were balanced CD4/CD8. Researchers report contracting CD4+ clones mostly in CM and EM, with CD8+ clones in EMRA.

The source material was PBMCs or a T cell subset sorted from them (not recorded which). The rearrangement uses TRBV28 and TRBJ2-1, with D perhaps TRBD2 (5 bases). This clonotype originated in a man between 18 and 29 years old who had mild COVID-19 (a few samples of this study predate the infection). Cell type and time point are not known. The CDR3 nucleotides read TGTGCCAGCAGTTTCCCCGGATCCGGCGGGTACAATGAGCAGTTCTTC. Protein product: CASSFPGSGGYNEQFF.